This paragraph covers one T cell receptor beta chain sequence. Its antigen is not identified. Germline V gene data show CDR1 as SGHKS and CDR2 as YYEKEE (reference sequence). The CDR3 totals 17 residues. Deletions cut 0 bases from V and 0 bases from J, with 13 bases between. Once isolated by positive magnetic bead selection, the CD4+ and CD8+ cells had their purity checked by flow cytometry. These data originate in a study of somatic mutations in cytotoxic T cells in rheumatoid arthritis. Study details: Patient blood (approximately 30 ml EDTA) was drawn right after diagnosis, before any treatment. Flow sorting of some V beta antibody-stained T cells reached nearly 100% purity, with V beta1+ cells also TCRB-sequenced. Study-wide results and caveats: Rising age went with increasing CD8+ clonality in rheumatoid arthritis patients; healthy controls showed no such increase.

Sequenced by immunoSEQ multiplex PCR; TCRdb stores in-frame clones only, minus some. This table has approximately 14,000 clones, roughly 77% appearing once. The rearrangement joins TRBV5-5 to TRBJ2-1; the D gene is possibly TRBD2 (6 bases). The material sequenced was CD8+ T cells sorted from blood. The source of this sequence is an adult with rheumatoid arthritis. The CDR3 sequence: CASSLGPMTSSYNEQFF. In nucleotides, the CDR3 is TGTGCCAGCAGCTTGGGGCCGATGACTAGCTCCTACAATGAGCAGTTCTTC.